This TCR beta chain was documented in a study of regulatory T cells in long-lasting Graves disease. Across the whole study: Antithyroid drug use was under 3 months in newly diagnosed Graves' patients. Study results and limitations: Only a small sample size was used, which may have cut accuracy. TCR diversity was lower in persistent Graves' patients than in newly diagnosed ones.

Sample time point: newly diagnosed GD, antithyroid drugs for less than 3 months. There was RNA extracted from PBMCs, and the TCR library was made from it. Sequencing libraries for TCR beta were prepared with iRepertoire HTBI primers and Arm-PCR of CDR3 regions. TCRdb independently ran MiXCR on the multiplex PCR reads; one entry per CDR3 protein. The sample shows some 600,000 distinct CDR3 sequences, roughly 15% of them seen only once. This clonotype was seen a handful of times. Its specificity is unknown. The data also belong to a second study, concerning T cells in Graves' hyperthyroidism and ophthalmopathy.

Source: peripheral blood mononuclear cells (PBMCs), taken at new diagnosis, from a patient treated with antithyroid drugs. The clonotype comes from a man between 18 and 29 years old with Graves disease.

The CDR3 loop reads CASSVAREQGIYGYTF. The CDR3 nucleotides are TGTGCCAGCAGCGTAGCTAGGGAACAGGGGATCTATGGCTACACCTTC. This chain uses TRBV9 with TRBJ1-2; 7 bases are shared with TRBD1. Germline loops: CDR1 SGDLS, CDR2 YYNGEE. The J segment lost 4 bases and the V segment lost 0 bases, leaving 9 bases of the junction unmatched. CDR3 size: 16 residues. The variable domain in full, completed from reference TRBV9 and TRBJ1-2, reads DSGVTQTPKHLITATGQRVTLRCSPRSGDLSVYWYQQSLDQGLQFLIQYYNGEERAKGNILERFSAQQFPDLHSELNLSSLELGDSALYFCASSVAREQGIYGYTFGSGTRLTVV.